This T cell receptor beta chain comes out of a study of graft-versus-host responses after intestinal transplantation. Profiled with immunoSEQ multiplex PCR; TCRdb holds only in-frame clones, not every one. In the table there are about 27,000 clones, less than 90% of which are singletons. There are 16 residues in the CDR3. Trimming shortened V by 1 base and J by 1 base, and 10 bases separated the two germline ends. CDR1 is LNHDA, CDR2 SQIVND, per germline (reference sequence). The clonotype was recovered from a human patient who received an intestinal transplant, so some T cells may come from the graft donor. This material consisted of PBMCs, taken around 28 days after intestinal transplant. The J gene is TRBJ2-2, the V gene TRBV19, with TRBD2 as a possible D gene (6 bases). CDR3 in amino acids: CASSIVGGRNTGELFF. The DNA of the CDR3 is TGTGCCAGTAGTATAGTAGGAGGGAGGAACACCGGGGAGCTGTTTTTT.